Following are 21 T cell receptor beta chains from one sample sequenced in a study of CD8+CD57+ T cells in acquired aplastic anemia. TCR beta VDJ combinations and CDR3 sequences were profiled from genomic DNA. A single record per CDR3 protein comes from TCRdb applying MiXCR to the reads. The sample has about 200,000 distinct CDR3 sequences, approximately 60% seen once. Flow cytometry had shown expanded CD8+CD57+ cells in the patients chosen for sequencing. Sequencing was done on a sample of sorted CD4+, CD8+, or CD8+CD57+ T cells (not recorded which) from PBMCs. These receptor sequences come from a human donor with aplastic anemia.

V and J are TRBV10-2 and TRBJ2-1, with D unresolved. The CDR3 loop spans 13 amino acids. Germline loops: CDR1 WSHSY, CDR2 SAAADI. V was shortened by 2 bases and J by 7 bases, with 9 bases between the two germline ends. The CDR3 DNA is TGCGCCAGCAGTGAGGTGTTCGTGAATGAGCAGTTCTTC. This codes for CASSEVFVNEQFF.

This clonotype was counted between two and nine times. The chain is built from TRBV7-2 and TRBJ2-5, with D tentatively TRBD2 (5 bases). V lost 1 base and J lost 4, with 7 bases in between. Germline V gives CDR1 SGHTA, CDR2 FQGNSA. The CDR3 is made up of 13 amino acids. The CDR3 region is CASSLGTGETQYF. The CDR3 coding sequence is TGTGCCAGCAGCTTAGGGACTGGAGAGACCCAGTACTTC. The full variable domain, its missing parts supplied by reference TRBV7-2 and TRBJ2-5, is GAGVSQSPSNKVTEKGKDVELRCDPISGHTALYWYRQSLGQGLEFLIYFQGNSAPDKSGLPSDRFSAERTGGSVSTLTIQRTQQEDSAVYLCASSLGTGETQYFGPGTRLLVL.

This clonotype was seen only once. The chain links TRBV4-1 to TRBJ2-1; possible D gene TRBD2, 5 bases. The germline gives CDR1 MGHRA, CDR2 YSYEKL. The length of the CDR3 is 14 residues. Trimming removed 0 bases at V and 9 bases at J, with 12 bases between. The CDR3 DNA is TGCGCCAGCAGCCAAGATCGTCCGGGGTCTGAGCAGTTCTTC. Translated: CASSQDRPGSEQFF.

J is TRBJ1-2 and V is TRBV19, with unresolved D. The CDR3 covers 12 residues. The V and J ends lost 7 bases and 3 bases respectively, with 9 bases between them. Germline values: CDR1 LNHDA, CDR2 SQIVND (reference sequence). The DNA for the CDR3 is TGTGCCAGTAACGGCGGATACTATGGCTACACCTTC. Residues: CASNGGYYGYTF.

The chain combines TRBV10-3 with TRBJ1-2, with 11 bases fitting TRBD1. Germline CDR1 is ENHRY and CDR2 is SYGVKD. J was trimmed by 10 bases and V by 9 bases; bases with no gene match: 7. CDR3 size: 12 residues. CDR3 DNA sequence: TGTGCCATTAGACCGGGACAGGGGGACTACACCTTC. Protein product: CAIRPGQGDYTF.

This sequence joins TRBV10-3 and TRBJ2-1; TRBD1 matches at 7 bases. After removal of 3 bases from V and 6 bases from J, the junction contained 5 bases not matched to a gene. Germline V lookup: CDR1 ENHRY, CDR2 SYGVKD. The length of the CDR3 is 14 residues. CDR3 DNA: TGTGCCATCAGTGACCGACAGGGCCGCAATGAGCAGTTCTTC. Amino acid sequence: CAISDRQGRNEQFF.

The V and J genes are TRBV25-1 and TRBJ1-6; perhaps TRBD1 as D (5 bases). The CDR3 runs to 13 residues. The V and J ends lost 7 bases and 7 bases respectively, with 11 bases between them. Germline CDR1 is MGHDK and CDR2 is SYGVNS. The CDR3 is CASTEGPNSPLHF. In DNA form, the CDR3 reads TGTGCCAGCACCGAGGGGCCAAATTCACCCCTCCACTTT.

The V gene is TRBV10-2, the J gene TRBJ1-6; D is uncertain. The CDR3 runs 15 residues. Germline CDR1 is WSHSY and CDR2 is SAAADI. Trimming stripped 3 bases from V and 4 bases from J, with 10 bases between. The CDR3: CASSDPIDYNSPLHF. Here the CDR3 DNA reads TGCGCCAGCAGTGATCCCATAGATTATAATTCACCCCTCCACTTT.

The rearrangement joins TRBV7-2 to TRBJ2-3; no firm D call. This CDR3 region has 11 residues. V was cut by 4 bases and J by 8 bases, with 7 bases left in between. Germline V gene data show CDR1 as SGHTA and CDR2 as FQGNSA. The CDR3 loop is CASSSVITQYF. DNA for the CDR3: TGTGCCAGCAGCTCGGTGATTACGCAGTATTTT.

The V call is TRBV20-1, the J call TRBJ2-5; tentative D call: TRBD2 (6 bases). Germline CDR1 and CDR2: DFQATT and SNEGSKA (reference sequence). This CDR3 has 14 amino acids. V was shortened by 4 bases and J by 5 bases, with 17 bases between the two germline ends. CDR3 in amino acids: CSATPMGRRETQYF. CDR3 coding DNA: TGCAGTGCTACCCCTATGGGGAGGAGGGAGACCCAGTACTTC.

The V and J genes are TRBV7-8 and TRBJ2-5; D perhaps matches TRBD2 (5 bases). Germline V gene lookup returns CDR1 SGHVS and CDR2 FQNEAQ. The CDR3 has 13 residues. V was shortened by 5 bases and J by 3 bases, with 10 bases between the two germline ends. This CDR3 reads CASSIGLKETQYF. CDR3 bases: TGTGCCAGCAGCATCGGACTTAAAGAGACCCAGTACTTC.

The chain employs TRBV5-1 and TRBJ2-1; the D gene is possibly TRBD2 (7 bases). This CDR3 contains 14 residues. Per germline, CDR1 SGHRS and CDR2 YFSETQ. The ends were cut back, 7 bases at V and 9 bases at J, with 20 bases in the middle. The CDR3: CASGVAGARGEQFF. The DNA for the CDR3 is TGCGCCAGCGGAGTGGCGGGGGCCAGGGGTGAGCAGTTCTTC. Combining the CDR3 with reference TRBV5-1 and TRBJ2-1 gives the whole variable domain KAGVTQTPRYLIKTRGQQVTLSCSPISGHRSVSWYQQTPGQGLQFLFEYFSETQRNKGNFPGRFSGRQFSNSRSEMNVSTLELGDSALYLCASGVAGARGEQFFGPGTRLTVL.

The rearrangement links TRBV7-6 to TRBJ1-2; D is perhaps TRBD1 (6 bases). V dropped 9 bases and J dropped 8 bases, with 13 bases sitting between them. The CDR3 length is 11 residues. CDR1 and CDR2 from the germline V gene are SGHVS and FNYEAQ. The CDR3: CASLYREGYTF. DNA for the CDR3: TGTGCCAGTTTGTACAGGGAAGGCTACACCTTC.

This chain uses TRBV10-2 with TRBJ1-5; D is uncertain. The germline gives CDR1 WSHSY, CDR2 SAAADI. Trimming took off 0 bases at V and 3 bases at J, with 9 bases between the two ends. The CDR3 is 15 amino acids. As DNA, the CDR3 is TGCGCCAGCAGTGAGTCGAAGCATCACAATCAGCCCCAGCATTTT. Residues: CASSESKHHNQPQHF.

This clonotype was seen a few times. The V gene is TRBV6-1, the J gene TRBJ2-3; 9 positions agree with TRBD1. This CDR3 has 13 amino acids. CDR1 MNHNS and CDR2 SASEGT come from the germline V gene. J lost 6 bases, V lost 6 bases, and 4 bases had no gene match. The CDR3 coding sequence is TGTGCCAGCAGCGGACAGGGGTTGGATACGCAGTATTTT. This gives the protein CASSGQGLDTQYF.

This chain connects TRBV2 to TRBJ2-1; D call uncertain. Trimming stripped 3 bases from V and 10 bases from J, with 13 bases between. The CDR3 is 13 amino acids. Germline CDR1 SNHLY, CDR2 FYNNEI. The CDR3 DNA is TGTGCCAGCAGTGAGATTGCCCTACCGGAGCAGTTCTTC. This translates into CASSEIALPEQFF.

The V gene is TRBV29-1, the J gene TRBJ2-5, with TRBD2 identical over 8 bases. The CDR3 length is 13 residues. Germline V CDR1 and CDR2: SQVTM, ANQGSEA. V lost 8 bases and J lost 5; bases outside the gene matches: 10. The CDR3 DNA reads as TGCAGCTTAGTAATAGCGGGGATGGAGACCCAGTACTTC. It yields the protein CSLVIAGMETQYF.

CDR3 region: CASSFPSGQGPYEQYF. In DNA form, the CDR3 reads TGTGCCAGCAGTTTCCCTTCGGGACAGGGGCCCTACGAGCAGTACTTC. The chain recombines TRBV12-3 or TRBV12-4 with TRBJ2-7, with 10 bases aligning to TRBD1. J was trimmed by 2 bases and V by 3 bases; bases with no gene match: 7. The CDR3 consists of 16 residues.

This clonotype was observed once. No conserved phenylalanine or tryptophan ends this CDR3, so it is likely a read error. The chain joins TRBV20-1 to TRBJ2-3; tentatively, D is TRBD2 (6 bases). The CDR3 runs 21 residues. CDR1 and CDR2 (germline): DFQATT, SNEGSKA (reference sequence). Trimming took off 0 bases at V and 2 bases at J, with 30 bases between the two ends. CDR3 in amino acids: CSARDTESGTVVAAYTDTQYV. The CDR3 DNA sequence: TGCAGTGCTAGAGATACGGAGTCCGGGACCGTTGTAGCGGCGTACACAGATACGCAGTATGTT.

This chain joins TRBV6-6 and TRBJ1-1; D call uncertain. The CDR3 covers 13 residues. The germline V gene has CDR1 MNHNY and CDR2 SVGAGI (reference sequence). V gave up 9 bases and J gave up 5 bases, with 16 bases separating them. The CDR3 loop reads CASSPRHPTEAFF. In nucleotides, the CDR3 is TGTGCCAGTAGTCCCAGACACCCTACTGAAGCTTTCTTT.

The chain is built from TRBV19 and TRBJ1-4, with D tentatively TRBD1 (5 bases). V gave up 3 bases and J gave up 7 bases, with 15 bases separating them. Germline V lookup: CDR1 LNHDA, CDR2 SQIVND (reference sequence). This CDR3 comprises 15 residues. CDR3 region: CASSMGRLRGEKLFF. DNA of the CDR3: TGTGCCAGTAGTATGGGGCGGCTACGGGGTGAAAAACTGTTTTTT.